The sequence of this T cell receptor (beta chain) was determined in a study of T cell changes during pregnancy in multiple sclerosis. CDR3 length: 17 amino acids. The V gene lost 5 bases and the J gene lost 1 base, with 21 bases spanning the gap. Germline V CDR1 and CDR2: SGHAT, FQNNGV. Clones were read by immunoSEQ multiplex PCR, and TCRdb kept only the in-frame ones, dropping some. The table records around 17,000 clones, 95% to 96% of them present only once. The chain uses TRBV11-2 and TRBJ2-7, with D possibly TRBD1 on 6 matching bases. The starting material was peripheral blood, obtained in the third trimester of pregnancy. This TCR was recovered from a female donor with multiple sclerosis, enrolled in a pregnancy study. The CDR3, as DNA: TGTGCCAGCAGCCCCACCAGAAGGACAGTTAGTTCCTACGAGCAGTACTTC. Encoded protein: CASSPTRRTVSSYEQYF. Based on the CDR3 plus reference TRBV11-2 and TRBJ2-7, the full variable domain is EAGVAQSPRYKIIEKRQSVAFWCNPISGHATLYWYQQILGQGPKLLIQFQNNGVVDDSQLPKDRFSAERLKGVDSTLKIQPAKLEDSAVYLCASSPTRRTVSSYEQYFGPGTRLTVT.